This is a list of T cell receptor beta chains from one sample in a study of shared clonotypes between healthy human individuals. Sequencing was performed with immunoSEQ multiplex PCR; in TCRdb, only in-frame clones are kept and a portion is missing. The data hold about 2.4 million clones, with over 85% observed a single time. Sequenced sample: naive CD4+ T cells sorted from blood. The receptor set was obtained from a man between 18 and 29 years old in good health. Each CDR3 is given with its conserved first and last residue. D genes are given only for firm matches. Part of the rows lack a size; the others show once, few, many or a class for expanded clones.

CDR3nt: TGTGCCAGCAGCACCGGAGGAGAACTTAATTCACCCCTCCACTTT; CDR3aa: CASSTGGELNSPLHF; abundance: NA; v_gene: TRBV7-2; d_gene: NA; j_gene: TRBJ1-6
CDR3nt: TGTGCCAGCAGCTTGGGGACAGGGGGCTACGAGCAGTACTTC; CDR3aa: CASSLGTGGYEQYF; abundance: NA; v_gene: TRBV5-4; d_gene: TRBD1; j_gene: TRBJ2-7
CDR3nt: TGTGCCAGCAGCGTAGTGTCAGGGGTCGCTCCTGGAAACACCATATATTTT; CDR3aa: CASSVVSGVAPGNTIYF; abundance: NA; v_gene: TRBV9; d_gene: NA; j_gene: TRBJ1-3
CDR3nt: TGTGCCAGCAGTCTAAGCTCCTACGAGCAGTACTTC; CDR3aa: CASSLSSYEQYF; abundance: NA; v_gene: TRBV6-6; d_gene: NA; j_gene: TRBJ2-7
CDR3nt: TGTGCCTGGACCCCCCCTACAGGGTTTCGCGTGTACGAGCAGTACTTC; CDR3aa: CAWTPPTGFRVYEQYF; abundance: NA; v_gene: TRBV30; d_gene: NA; j_gene: TRBJ2-7
CDR3nt: TGTGCCAGCAGCACCAACAGGGTTTTTCCCGAGCAGTACTTC; CDR3aa: CASSTNRVFPEQYF; abundance: NA; v_gene: TRBV7-2; d_gene: NA; j_gene: TRBJ2-7
CDR3nt: TGTGCCAGCAGCAGACTAGCGGGAGGCCTACAGACCCAGTACTTC; CDR3aa: CASSRLAGGLQTQYF; abundance: NA; v_gene: TRBV6-5; d_gene: TRBD2; j_gene: TRBJ2-5
CDR3nt: TGTGCCTGGAGGAGACAGGGGACAGCGCGGGGCAACACTGAAGCTTTCTTT; CDR3aa: CAWRRQGTARGNTEAFF; abundance: NA; v_gene: TRBV30; d_gene: TRBD1; j_gene: TRBJ1-1
CDR3nt: TGTGCCAGCAGCTTAGCAACTGGGGGTTTGGGCGGGGAGGGCTATGGCTACACCTTC; CDR3aa: CASSLATGGLGGEGYGYTF; abundance: NA; v_gene: TRBV7-8; d_gene: NA; j_gene: TRBJ1-2
CDR3nt: TGTGCCAGCACCCCAGCGGAGACGAACACCGGGGAGCTGTTTTTT; CDR3aa: CASTPAETNTGELFF; abundance: once; v_gene: TRBV6-6; d_gene: NA; j_gene: TRBJ2-2